This T cell receptor beta chain was sequenced in a study of T cells in Graves' hyperthyroidism and ophthalmopathy. General study findings and limits: Model output signaled ophthalmopathy a median approximately 6 months ahead of onset. Most thyroid clonotypes expanded above 0.001 were also detected in blood.

At first hyperthyroidism diagnosis, before any ophthalmopathy symptoms, the blood sample was collected. As regards this clonotype: What it binds is not known.

V was trimmed by 4 bases and J by 8 bases, leaving 15 bases between them. Germline assignment: CDR1 MGHRA and CDR2 YSYEKL. The CDR3 has 14 residues. TCR beta CDR3 regions were amplified from RNA. An initial round of RT-PCR targeting the TCR CDR3 relied on the HTBI primer set. TCRdb processed the multiplex PCR reads anew with MiXCR; each CDR3 protein has one entry. Of about 290,000 distinct CDR3 sequences in the sample, roughly 15% are singletons; the top ten hold 7.5% to 8%. The TCR comes from a young woman with Graves' hyperthyroidism that later progressed to Graves' ophthalmopathy. Sequenced material: blood. This chain connects TRBV4-1 to TRBJ2-4; D gene ambiguous. The CDR3, as DNA: TGCGCCAGCAGCCCCACAGTTCTTGATGACATTCAGTACTTC. Residues: CASSPTVLDDIQYF.